This section outlines one TCR beta chain sequence together with its context. The antigen is undetermined. Germline V gives CDR1 SGHRS, CDR2 YFSETQ. The CDR3 has 17 residues. The V end was cut by 0 bases, the J end by 3 bases, with 18 bases between. Sequencing used immunoSEQ multiplex PCR; TCRdb keeps in-frame clones, though not all of them. The repertoire consists of 54,000 or so clones, with roughly 84% occurring once and the leading ten covering around 2.1%. The sample comes from a study of OX40 agonist ivuxolimab in advanced cancers. Study details: Partial responses were achieved by three patients, one with hepatocellular carcinoma and two with cutaneous melanoma. Whole-study findings and limits: It was also the case that some nonresponders had low normalized T-cell clonal expansion.

The material sequenced was CD4+ or CD8+ T cells sorted from blood, taken in a trial of the OX40 agonist ivuxolimab. V usage is TRBV5-1 and J usage is TRBJ1-1, with D unclear. This receptor was obtained from an adult with an advanced solid tumor such as melanoma, head and neck, liver or kidney cancer. In nucleotides, the CDR3 is TGCGCCAGCAGCTTGGCCGTAAGTCGAGTTGGGGACACTGAAGCTTTCTTT. Amino acids: CASSLAVSRVGDTEAFF.